This is a list of T cell receptor beta chains from one sample in a study of Ad26.COV2.S vaccination and SARS-CoV-2 variants. Repertoires were generated with immunoSEQ multiplex PCR, while TCRdb's copy carries only in-frame clones and drops some. The sample holds 300,000 to 400,000 clones, 70% to 90% seen once. The sequencing here drew on peripheral blood, taken in a trial of Ad26.COV2.S vaccine versus placebo. Receptors originate from a person aged 18-65 years who received the Ad26.COV2.S COVID-19 vaccine or a placebo. The CDR3 runs from the conserved cysteine through the conserved F or W. Fields, in order: CDR3 protein, CDR3 DNA, V gene, D gene, J gene, clone size. The D gene is left open where the match is weak. For some rows the clone size is stated as once, few or many, or as a class when expanded; others skip it.

CASSSGTGNTEAFF	TGCGCCAGCAGCTCCGGGACTGGGAACACTGAAGCTTTCTTT	TRBV5-1	-	TRBJ1-1	-
CASSPQPFAGKETQYF	TGTGCCAGCAGCCCCCAGCCTTTCGCAGGGAAGGAGACCCAGTACTTC	TRBV14	-	TRBJ2-5	-
CASSSAGETQYF	TGTGCCAGCAGTTCAGCGGGAGAGACCCAGTACTTC	TRBV27	-	TRBJ2-5	-
CASSGRRNTGELFF	TGTGCCAGTAGTGGGCGAAGGAACACCGGGGAGCTGTTTTTT	TRBV19	-	TRBJ2-2	-
CASSYLGAATEAFF	TGTGCCAGCAGTTACCTTGGGGCCGCCACTGAAGCTTTCTTT	TRBV6-5	-	TRBJ1-1	-
CAIGLAGGPSEQYF	TGTGCCATCGGTCTAGCGGGAGGGCCCAGCGAGCAGTACTTC	TRBV10-3	TRBD2	TRBJ2-7	-
CASSSIRESHYGYTF	TGTGCCAGCTCCTCGATCAGGGAATCTCACTATGGCTACACCTTC	TRBV18	-	TRBJ1-2	-
CASSLERAGTSGYNEQFF	TGTGCCAGCAGCTTAGAGCGCGCGGGGACTAGCGGGTACAATGAGCAGTTCTTC	TRBV11-3	TRBD2	TRBJ2-1	-
CASSISPTLNPNLDEQFF	TGTGCCAGTAGTATCAGCCCCACGCTCAACCCGAATTTGGATGAGCAGTTCTTC	TRBV19	-	TRBJ2-1	-
CASSLDTLDEQFF	TGTGCCAGCAGCTTAGATACCTTAGATGAGCAGTTCTTC	TRBV7-9	-	TRBJ2-1	-
CASSQDRGQGVTGELFF	TGCGCCAGCAGCCAAGATAGGGGACAGGGTGTGACCGGGGAGCTGTTTTTT	TRBV4-3	TRBD1	TRBJ2-2	-
CASNGQYQETQYF	TGTGCCAGCAACGGACAGTACCAAGAGACCCAGTACTTC	TRBV6-5	-	TRBJ2-5	-
CASTGPSTDTQYF	TGTGCCAGCACGGGCCCCAGCACAGATACGCAGTATTTT	TRBV18	-	TRBJ2-3	-
CASSVSPGLYYEQYF	TGTGCCAGCAGTGTCTCGCCGGGACTTTACTACGAGCAGTACTTC	TRBV6-4	-	TRBJ2-7	once
CASSQDKLMNTEAFF	TGCGCCAGCAGCCAAGATAAGCTCATGAACACTGAAGCTTTCTTT	TRBV4-3	-	TRBJ1-1	-
CASSSSGTGGRGQETQYF	TGTGCCAGCAGTTCTTCCGGGACAGGGGGGAGAGGGCAAGAGACCCAGTACTTC	TRBV27	TRBD1	TRBJ2-5	-
CASSPNPSSSYEQYF	TGCGCCAGCAGCCCGAACCCTTCGAGCTCCTACGAGCAGTACTTC	TRBV5-1	-	TRBJ2-7	-
CASSMTSGGYSSTDTQYF	TGTGCCAGTAGTATGACTAGCGGGGGGTACTCTAGCACAGATACGCAGTATTTT	TRBV19	TRBD2	TRBJ2-3	few
CASSLVNPGAAYEQYF	TGTGCCAGCAGCTTAGTTAATCCAGGGGCAGCCTACGAGCAGTACTTC	TRBV7-2	-	TRBJ2-7	-
CASSQGETQYF	TGTGCCAGCAGCCAAGGGGAGACCCAGTACTTC	TRBV3-1/TRBV3-2	-	TRBJ2-5	-
CASQGLAVRQETQYF	TGTGCCAGCCAGGGACTAGCGGTCCGCCAAGAGACCCAGTACTTC	TRBV28	TRBD2	TRBJ2-5	-
CASSNSRCGTGFRAFF	TGTGCCAGCAGCAATTCCAGGTGCGGGACAGGGTTTCGAGCTTTCTTT	TRBV21-1	-	TRBJ1-1	-
CARAEGGANYGYTF	TGTGCGCGGGCTGAAGGCGGAGCTAACTATGGCTACACCTTC	TRBV30	-	TRBJ1-2	-
CASSYSAGGQETQYF	TGTGCCAGCAGTTACTCGGCGGGAGGGCAAGAGACCCAGTACTTC	TRBV6-2/TRBV6-3	TRBD2	TRBJ2-5	-
CASSPTGDGTYEQYF	TGTGCCAGCTCACCAACCGGGGACGGCACCTACGAGCAGTACTTC	TRBV18	-	TRBJ2-7	-
CASSLSLSGQPQHF	TGTGCCAGCAGCTTATCCCTAAGCGGTCAGCCCCAGCATTTT	TRBV11-2	-	TRBJ1-5	-
CAWSLQGTGNQPQHF	TGTGCCTGGAGTCTCCAGGGGACCGGCAATCAGCCCCAGCATTTT	TRBV30	-	TRBJ1-5	-
CASSTDRKNTEAFF	TGTGCCAGCAGCACGGACAGGAAGAACACTGAAGCTTTCTTT	TRBV5-4	TRBD1	TRBJ1-1	once
CASSITIRAHSTIDNQPQHF	TGTGCCAGTAGTATAACCATAAGGGCCCACAGTACTATTGACAATCAGCCCCAGCATTTT	TRBV19	-	TRBJ1-5	-
CASSLGRWGPPGANVLTF	TGTGCCAGCAGCTTAGGGAGGTGGGGGCCCCCTGGGGCCAACGTCCTGACTTTC	TRBV7-8	-	TRBJ2-6	-
CASSPRGNFYGYTF	TGTGCCAGCAGCCCCAGGGGGAATTTCTATGGCTACACCTTC	TRBV28	TRBD1	TRBJ1-2	-
CASSVERVNTEAFF	TGTGCCAGCAGTGTAGAAAGGGTGAACACTGAAGCTTTCTTT	TRBV2	-	TRBJ1-1	-
CASSQDPTGGQAFF	TGCGCCAGCAGCCAAGATCCAACAGGGGGCCAAGCTTTCTTT	TRBV4-3	TRBD1	TRBJ1-1	-
CASSTPRDRSYEQYF	TGTGCCAGTAGTACCCCCCGGGACAGATCCTACGAGCAGTACTTC	TRBV19	TRBD1	TRBJ2-7	many
CASRPPGQPYNEQFF	TGTGCCAGCAGGCCCCCGGGACAACCCTACAATGAGCAGTTCTTC	TRBV5-5	-	TRBJ2-1	-
CASSLGQVTGELFF	TGTGCCAGCAGCTTGGGCCAGGTCACCGGGGAGCTGTTTTTT	TRBV5-4	-	TRBJ2-2	-
CASSKPGGTEAFF	TGTGCCAGCTCAAAACCGGGGGGCACTGAAGCTTTCTTT	TRBV18	-	TRBJ1-1	-
CASSPTSLPSYEQYF	TGTGCCAGCTCACCAACTAGCCTTCCTTCCTACGAGCAGTACTTC	TRBV18	-	TRBJ2-7	-
CATSGGRLALTDTQYF	TGTGCCACCAGTGGAGGGCGACTAGCTCTTACAGATACGCAGTATTTT	TRBV24-1	TRBD2	TRBJ2-3	-
CASSLRVSSSYNSPLHF	TGTGCCAGCAGTCTTCGGGTCTCGAGCTCCTATAATTCACCCCTCCACTTT	TRBV27	-	TRBJ1-6	-
CATTRLAGNTGELFF	TGTGCCACGACCCGACTAGCGGGGAACACCGGGGAGCTGTTTTTT	TRBV19	TRBD2	TRBJ2-2	once
CASSVEGGETQYF	TGTGCCAGCAGCGTAGAAGGGGGAGAGACCCAGTACTTC	TRBV9	-	TRBJ2-5	-
CATSVRGYNQPQHF	TGTGCCACCAGCGTCAGGGGGTACAATCAGCCCCAGCATTTT	TRBV24-1	TRBD1	TRBJ1-5	-
CASRVGDTEAFF	TGTGCCAGCAGGGTCGGGGACACTGAAGCTTTCTTT	TRBV6-5	-	TRBJ1-1	-
CSVGSRATSGANVLTF	TGCAGCGTTGGGAGCAGGGCAACCTCTGGGGCCAACGTCCTGACTTTC	TRBV29-1	-	TRBJ2-6	once
CASRLKSEAFF	TGTGCCAGCAGATTAAAATCTGAAGCTTTCTTT	TRBV12-3/TRBV12-4	-	TRBJ1-1	-
CAISEQQGGEQYF	TGTGCCATCAGTGAGCAACAGGGAGGCGAGCAGTACTTC	TRBV10-3	-	TRBJ2-7	few
CASSLVRGDRGQRNEQFF	TGTGCCAGCAGCTTAGTTAGGGGCGACAGGGGGCAGCGGAATGAGCAGTTCTTC	TRBV7-8	TRBD1	TRBJ2-1	-
CASSLGGLAGPYEQYF	TGTGCCAGCAGCTTAGGGGGACTAGCGGGACCCTACGAGCAGTACTTC	TRBV7-2	TRBD2	TRBJ2-7	-
CASSDDRNNSPLHF	TGCGCCAGCAGCGACGACAGAAATAATTCACCCCTCCACTTT	TRBV5-1	-	TRBJ1-6	-
CASREESEAFF	TGTGCCAGCAGGGAGGAATCTGAAGCTTTCTTT	TRBV28	-	TRBJ1-1	-
CASSWGFTGDYGYTF	TGTGCCAGCAGCTGGGGATTTACAGGGGACTATGGCTACACCTTC	TRBV5-5	TRBD1	TRBJ1-2	once
CATSLTRLAEKNEQFF	TGTGCCACCAGCCTGACGCGACTAGCGGAAAAGAATGAGCAGTTCTTC	TRBV15	TRBD2	TRBJ2-1	-
CASSYGGQGRHEQFF	TGTGCCAGCAGTTACGGGGGACAGGGCAGGCATGAGCAGTTCTTC	TRBV6-9	TRBD1	TRBJ2-1	-
CASSPPLVDEQFF	TGTGCCAGCTCACCACCATTAGTGGATGAGCAGTTCTTC	TRBV18	-	TRBJ2-1	-
CASSQEVRRNTEAFF	TGTGCCAGCAGCCAAGAAGTCAGGAGGAACACTGAAGCTTTCTTT	TRBV3-1/TRBV3-2	-	TRBJ1-1	-
CSVVAGVPNEQFF	TGCAGCGTTGTTGCGGGAGTGCCCAATGAGCAGTTCTTC	TRBV29-1	TRBD2	TRBJ2-1	-
CASSLLEGVREKLFF	TGTGCCAGCAGCTTACTGGAGGGGGTACGGGAAAAACTGTTTTTT	TRBV7-9	-	TRBJ1-4	few
CASSLRRLAGQGYNEQFF	TGTGCCAGCAGTCTACGACGACTAGCGGGACAAGGCTACAATGAGCAGTTCTTC	TRBV28	TRBD2	TRBJ2-1	-
CASSLTGAGTDTQYF	TGTGCCAGCAGCTTGACAGGGGCGGGTACAGATACGCAGTATTTT	TRBV7-8	TRBD1	TRBJ2-3	-